This TCR beta chain was sequenced during a study of shared clonotypes between healthy human individuals (TCRdb year 2020). Background for the entire study: Three men and a couple of women, aged 18 to 49 years, made up the cohort. Blood TCR repertoires of about 5 healthy adults were deeply sequenced to estimate repertoire size and the extent of clonotype sharing between individuals. Per donor, three plates each were used for CD4 naive and CD4 memory, two for CD8 naive, and one for CD8 memory. Different laboratories and diverse techniques were used to prepare libraries and sequence TCR repertoires, to increase sequencing depth and limit assay-specific biases. Each donor's leukapheresis produced roughly between roughly 0.85 and 9.5 billion PBMCs. General findings and caveats noted by the study authors: Sampling was limited to blood, and TCR repertoires in tissue likely differ from TCR repertoires in blood. Even with the large sequencing depth, rarefaction of the sorted-subset datasets indicated that sequencing was incomplete. Estimated clonotype richness was generally larger for naive than for memory subsets. Compared with non-shared clonotypes, clonotypes shared by all four sorted-subset donors had higher generation probabilities. The small number of donors limited the genetic and exposure-history diversity represented. Across four donors, 5% to 6% of naive CD4, roughly 3.3% of naive CD8, under 2.5% of memory CD4, and 0.4% to 0.45% of memory CD8 clonotypes were shared. Based on pairwise subsampling, the degree of clonotype sharing among donors was expected to be affected by sequencing depth.

The donors were healthy, HIV-negative adults who had no recently reported acute infections or vaccinations. All donors were Caucasian adults living in Nashville, Tennessee, USA. CD4+ T cells were enriched by magnetic negative selection, after which naive cells were positively selected on CD45RA and the negative fraction was taken as the memory subset. Blood was obtained by leukapheresis, after which PBMCs were separated by Ficoll-Histopaque density gradient centrifugation and cryopreserved in liquid nitrogen vapor phase. Analytical flow cytometry was used to check the purity and quantity of every magnetically sorted T cell population. Each sorted fraction had its genomic DNA isolated and then quantified by UV absorbance on a Nanodrop 2000c. Concerning this clone itself: Its cognate antigen has yet to be identified. The record has no base qualities; no much larger clone is one base away.

TCR CDR3 regions were amplified from genomic DNA by multiplex PCR using the deep immunoSEQ assay. For each cell subset, the extracted genomic DNA was distributed evenly across all wells of several immunoSEQ 96-well plates, and each plate served as one replicate. For sorted subsets, 200 to 250 ng of genomic DNA, equivalent to around 31,000 T cell genomes, went into each replicate PCR. Purified libraries were measured with a Qubit 3.0 fluorometer, size-checked on a Bioanalyzer 2100, and measured again with the KAPA Library Quantification kit. A separate single-read 150-cycle Illumina NextSeq 550 flow cell was used to sequence each immunoSEQ 96-well plate. In the original analysis: Because the immunoSEQ output included only junctional sequences and no quality scores, the filtering could not be the same as the filtering used for full-length reads. Sequences were annotated with PyIR, a Python wrapper for IgBLAST v1.9, and V/J genes and CDR3 were assigned using IMGT germline references. Reads were filtered out if the reads had weak V/J assignments (E-value above 1e-6), no CDR3, stop codons, out-of-frame junctions, or ambiguous translated residues. A V3J clonotype was defined by an identical inferred V gene, J gene, and CDR3 amino acid sequence. Percentage overlap between repertoires was calculated by dividing the number of shared unique clonotypes by the size of the smaller repertoire. Repertoire richness was assessed with RTK rarefaction, the Chao1 estimator, and Recon v2.1 estimates of unobserved clonotypes. OLGA was used to compute generation probabilities for all TCRbeta clonotypes that the gDNA method yielded from a few donors. TCRdb carries this immuneACCESS record with in-frame sequences only. Its versions omit some clonotypes, under half of them owing to an unresolved V gene in the studies checked, with the rest unexplained. For V, J and clone size, that table is used; D and trimming come from the DNA. This sample has nearly 1 million clones in its table, and 76% of those were observed once. Of the sample, around 1.5% is held by the ten largest clones.

Spanning cysteine to phenylalanine, the CDR3 consists of 14 amino acids. Only the CDR3 DNA stays, 42 bases, in frame from base 1. CDR1 and CDR2 are drawn from the germline V gene: SQVTM, ANQGSEA. The junction shows trimming of 4 bases on V and 8 bases on J, plus 17 bases between the germline ends. The receptor's source is a man aged 18 to 35 in good health. Sequencing used memory CD4+ T cells sorted from blood. The sample's cell subset or site label, decoded: CD45RA-negative fraction. The chain is assembled from TRBV29-1 and TRBJ1-4, and the D gene may be TRBD1, 6 bases matching. In nucleotides, the sequence is TGCAGCGTTGGAAAACAGGGAGGCGGGGAAAAACTGTTTTTT. It specifies CSVGKQGGGEKLFF. The CDR3 plus the reference TRBV29-1 and TRBJ1-4 genes for the other parts give the full variable domain: SAVISQKPSRDICQRGTSLTIQCQVDSQVTMMFWYRQQPGQSLTLIATANQGSEATYESGFVIDKFPISRPNLTFSTLTVSNMSPEDSSIYLCSVGKQGGGEKLFFGSGTQLSVL.